Detailed here is one T cell receptor (beta chain). Its specificity is not known. This entry belongs to a study of a mutant IDH1 vaccine in newly diagnosed glioma. The wider study: The study started vaccination 4-6 weeks after radiotherapy alone, or with temozolomide cycles.

CDR1 ENHRY and CDR2 SYGVKD come from the germline V gene. The CDR3 length is 17 residues. V shed 0 bases and J 3 bases; nucleotides not matched to a gene: 8. Study results and limitations: Pseudoprogression showed no apparent link to changes in top peripheral T cell clonotypes.

Sequencing was performed with immunoSEQ multiplex PCR; in TCRdb, only in-frame clones are kept and a portion is missing. The sample lists approximately 39,000 clones, 75% to 85% seen once, with around an eighth in the top ten. Time point specified: week 5, during vaccination. Doses comprised 300 ug of mutant IDH1 20-mer peptide each, plus topical imiquimod. This chain joins TRBV10-3 and TRBJ2-3; 8 bases line up with TRBD2. This receptor was obtained from a man aged 50 to 59 with glioma. Source: PBMCs, taken from a glioma patient whose treatment included an IDH1 peptide vaccine. The CDR3 spells CAISESMTGGRTDTQYF. DNA of the CDR3: TGTGCCATCAGTGAGTCAATGACGGGAGGGAGAACAGATACGCAGTATTTT.